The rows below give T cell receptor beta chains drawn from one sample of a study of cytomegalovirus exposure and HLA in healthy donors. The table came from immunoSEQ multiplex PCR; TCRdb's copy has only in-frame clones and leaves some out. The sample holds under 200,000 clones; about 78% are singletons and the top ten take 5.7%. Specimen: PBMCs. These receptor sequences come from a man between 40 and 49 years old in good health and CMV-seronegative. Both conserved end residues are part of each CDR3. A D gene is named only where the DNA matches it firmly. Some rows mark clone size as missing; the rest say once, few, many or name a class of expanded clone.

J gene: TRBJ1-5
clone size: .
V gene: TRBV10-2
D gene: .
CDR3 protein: CASSDGRGWNQPQHF
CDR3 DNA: TGCGCCAGCAGTGATGGGAGGGGCTGGAACCAGCCCCAGCATTTT

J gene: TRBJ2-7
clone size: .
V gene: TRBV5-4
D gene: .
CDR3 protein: CASSFLSYEQYF
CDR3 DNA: TGTGCCAGCAGCTTTCTCTCCTACGAGCAGTACTTC

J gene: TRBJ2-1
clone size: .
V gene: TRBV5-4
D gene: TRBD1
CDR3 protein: CASSLRQGAYEQFF
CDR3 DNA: TGTGCCAGCAGCTTGAGACAGGGGGCCTATGAGCAGTTCTTC

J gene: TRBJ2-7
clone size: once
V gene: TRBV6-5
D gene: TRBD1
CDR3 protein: CASGKQGPYEQYF
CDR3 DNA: TGTGCCAGCGGCAAACAGGGGCCCTACGAGCAGTACTTC

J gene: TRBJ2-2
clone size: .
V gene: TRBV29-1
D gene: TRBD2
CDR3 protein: CSVGGLAGMNTGELFF
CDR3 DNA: TGCAGCGTGGGTGGGCTAGCGGGGATGAACACCGGGGAGCTGTTTTTT

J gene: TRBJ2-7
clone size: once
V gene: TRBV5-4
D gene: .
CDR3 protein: CASSADMATYEQYF
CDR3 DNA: TGTGCCAGCAGCGCAGATATGGCCACCTACGAGCAGTACTTC

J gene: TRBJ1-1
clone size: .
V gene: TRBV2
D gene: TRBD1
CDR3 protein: CASSEGATGRGEAFF
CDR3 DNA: TGTGCCAGCAGTGAAGGGGCGACAGGGAGAGGTGAAGCTTTCTTT

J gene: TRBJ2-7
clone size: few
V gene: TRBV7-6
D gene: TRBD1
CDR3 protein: CASSSRTGAYEQYF
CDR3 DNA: TGTGCCAGCAGCTCCCGGACAGGGGCCTACGAGCAGTACTTC

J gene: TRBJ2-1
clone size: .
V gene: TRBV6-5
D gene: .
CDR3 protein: CASSRTVNEQFF
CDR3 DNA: TGTGCCAGCAGCAGGACAGTTAATGAGCAGTTCTTC

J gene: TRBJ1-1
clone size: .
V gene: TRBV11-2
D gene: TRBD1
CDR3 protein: CASSQGQGGTEAFF
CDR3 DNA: TGTGCCAGCAGCCAAGGACAGGGTGGCACTGAAGCTTTCTTT

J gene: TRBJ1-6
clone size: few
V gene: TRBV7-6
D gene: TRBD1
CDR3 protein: CASSLDNRGGSPLHF
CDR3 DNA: TGTGCCAGCAGCTTAGACAACAGGGGTGGCTCACCCCTCCACTTT

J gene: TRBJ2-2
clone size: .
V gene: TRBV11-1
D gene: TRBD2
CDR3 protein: CASRRSPWEGTGELFF
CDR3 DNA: TGTGCCAGCAGACGCTCCCCGTGGGAGGGCACCGGGGAGCTGTTTTTT

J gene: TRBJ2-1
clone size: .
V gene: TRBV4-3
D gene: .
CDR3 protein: CASSQGLAPSSYNEQFF
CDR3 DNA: TGCGCCAGCAGCCAAGGTCTTGCGCCTAGCTCCTACAATGAGCAGTTCTTC

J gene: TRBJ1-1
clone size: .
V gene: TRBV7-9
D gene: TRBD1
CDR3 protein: CASSLESGGKAFF
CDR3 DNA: TGTGCCAGCAGCTTAGAGTCAGGGGGAAAAGCTTTCTTT

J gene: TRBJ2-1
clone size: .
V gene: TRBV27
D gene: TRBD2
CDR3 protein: CASSSLGLAEDNEQFF
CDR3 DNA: TGTGCCAGCAGTTCACTCGGACTAGCGGAGGACAATGAGCAGTTCTTC

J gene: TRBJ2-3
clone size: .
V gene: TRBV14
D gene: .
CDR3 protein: CASSQEGVTDTQYF
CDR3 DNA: TGTGCCAGCAGCCAAGAAGGGGTCACAGATACGCAGTATTTT

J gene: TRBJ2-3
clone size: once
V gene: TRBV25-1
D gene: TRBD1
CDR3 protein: CASSDSRDRGGTDTQYF
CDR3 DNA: TGTGCCAGCAGTGATAGCCGGGACAGGGGGGGCACAGATACGCAGTATTTT

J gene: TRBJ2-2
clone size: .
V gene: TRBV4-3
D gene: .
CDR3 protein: CASSQYDTGELFF
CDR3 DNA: TGCGCCAGCAGCCAATATGACACCGGGGAGCTGTTTTTT

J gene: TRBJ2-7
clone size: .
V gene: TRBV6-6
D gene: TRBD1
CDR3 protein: CASSYETGDYEQYF
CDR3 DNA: TGTGCCAGCAGTTACGAGACAGGGGACTACGAGCAGTACTTC

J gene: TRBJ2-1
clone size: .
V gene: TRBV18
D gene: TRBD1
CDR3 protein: CASEPGTGINEQFF
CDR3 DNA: TGTGCCAGCGAGCCCGGGACAGGGATCAATGAGCAGTTCTTC

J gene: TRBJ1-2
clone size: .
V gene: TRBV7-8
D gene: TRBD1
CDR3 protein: CASSLRQGAGYTF
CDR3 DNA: TGTGCCAGCAGCTTGCGACAGGGGGCCGGCTACACCTTC

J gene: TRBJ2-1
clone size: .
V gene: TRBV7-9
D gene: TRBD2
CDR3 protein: CASKLAGEDNEQFF
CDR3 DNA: TGTGCCAGCAAACTAGCGGGAGAGGACAATGAGCAGTTCTTC

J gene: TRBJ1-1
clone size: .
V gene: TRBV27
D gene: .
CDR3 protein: CASSFEGNTEAFF
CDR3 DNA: TGTGCCAGCAGTTTCGAGGGGAACACTGAAGCTTTCTTT

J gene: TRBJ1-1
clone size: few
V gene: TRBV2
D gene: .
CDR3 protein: CASSVFMGGAFF
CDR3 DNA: TGTGCCAGCAGCGTTTTCATGGGAGGCGCTTTCTTT

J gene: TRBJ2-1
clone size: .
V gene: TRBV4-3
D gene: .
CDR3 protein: CASSQGTGGQFF
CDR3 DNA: TGCGCCAGCAGCCAAGGCACCGGGGGGCAGTTCTTC

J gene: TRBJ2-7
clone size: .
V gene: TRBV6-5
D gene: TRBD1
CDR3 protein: CASSYSGQGPYEQYF
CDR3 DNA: TGTGCCAGCAGTTACTCGGGACAGGGCCCCTACGAGCAGTACTTC

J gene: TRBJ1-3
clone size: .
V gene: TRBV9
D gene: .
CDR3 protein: CASSPGHLSGNTIYF
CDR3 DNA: TGTGCCAGCAGTCCCGGACATCTCTCTGGAAACACCATATATTTT

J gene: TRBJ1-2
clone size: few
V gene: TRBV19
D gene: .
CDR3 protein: CASSIESQVHYGYTF
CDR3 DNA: TGTGCCAGTAGTATAGAGTCGCAGGTCCACTATGGCTACACCTTC

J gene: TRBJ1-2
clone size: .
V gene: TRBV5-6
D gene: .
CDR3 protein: CASSFVQDGYTF
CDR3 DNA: TGTGCCAGCAGCTTTGTACAGGATGGCTACACCTTC

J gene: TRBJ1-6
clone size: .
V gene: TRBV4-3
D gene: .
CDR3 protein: CASSQDGRSPLHF
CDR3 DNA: TGCGCCAGCAGCCAAGATGGGAGGTCACCCCTCCACTTT

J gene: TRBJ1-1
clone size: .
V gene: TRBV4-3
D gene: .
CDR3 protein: CASSQDGGFLNTEAFF
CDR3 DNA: TGCGCCAGCAGCCAAGATGGGGGGTTCCTGAACACTGAAGCTTTCTTT

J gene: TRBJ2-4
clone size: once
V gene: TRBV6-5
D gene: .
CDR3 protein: CASSPLELAKNIQYF
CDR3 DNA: TGTGCCAGCAGCCCGTTGGAGCTAGCCAAAAACATTCAGTACTTC

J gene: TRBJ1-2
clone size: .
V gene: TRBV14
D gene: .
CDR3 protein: CASSPTEGLVNYGYTF
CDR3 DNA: TGTGCCAGCAGCCCCACGGAGGGCTTGGTTAACTATGGCTACACCTTC

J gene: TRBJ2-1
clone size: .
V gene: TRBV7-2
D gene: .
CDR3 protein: CASSLVGNEQFF
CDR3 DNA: TGTGCCAGCAGCTTAGTCGGCAATGAGCAGTTCTTC

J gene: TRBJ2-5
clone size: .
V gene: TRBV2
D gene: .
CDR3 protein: CASSAPGGETQYF
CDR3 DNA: TGTGCCAGCAGTGCCCCCGGGGGTGAGACCCAGTACTTC

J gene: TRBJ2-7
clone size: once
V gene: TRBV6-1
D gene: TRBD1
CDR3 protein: CASRPTGGLYEQYF
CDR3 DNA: TGTGCCAGCAGGCCCACAGGGGGGCTTTACGAGCAGTACTTC

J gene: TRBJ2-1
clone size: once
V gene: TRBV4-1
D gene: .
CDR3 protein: CASSPSLSSYNEQFF
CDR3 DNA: TGCGCCAGCAGCCCTTCCCTGAGCTCCTACAATGAGCAGTTCTTC

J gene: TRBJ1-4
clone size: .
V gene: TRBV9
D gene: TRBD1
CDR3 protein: CASSGTGFWGEKLFF
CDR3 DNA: TGTGCCAGCAGCGGGACAGGGTTCTGGGGTGAAAAACTGTTTTTT

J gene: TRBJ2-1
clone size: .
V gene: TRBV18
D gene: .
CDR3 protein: CASSPPGQWSYNEQFF
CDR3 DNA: TGTGCCAGCTCACCACCGGGGCAGTGGAGCTACAATGAGCAGTTCTTC

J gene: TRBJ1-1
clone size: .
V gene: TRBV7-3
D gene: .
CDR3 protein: CASSSGMNTEALF
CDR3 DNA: TGTGCCAGCAGCTCCGGGATGAACACTGAAGCTCTCTTT

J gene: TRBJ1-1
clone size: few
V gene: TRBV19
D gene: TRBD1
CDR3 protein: CASSMRQGLAEAFF
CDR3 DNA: TGTGCCAGTAGTATGAGACAGGGGCTCGCTGAAGCTTTCTTT

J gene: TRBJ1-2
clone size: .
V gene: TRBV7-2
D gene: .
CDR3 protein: CASTLGQYYGYTF
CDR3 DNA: TGTGCCAGCACCCTAGGACAGTACTATGGCTACACCTTC

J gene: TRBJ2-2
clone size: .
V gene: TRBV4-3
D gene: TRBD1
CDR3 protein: CASRSGQGDNTGELFF
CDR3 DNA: TGCGCCAGCAGGTCGGGACAGGGCGATAACACCGGGGAGCTGTTTTTT

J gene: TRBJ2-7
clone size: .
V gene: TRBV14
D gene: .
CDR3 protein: CAVGIRLANSYEQYF
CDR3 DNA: TGTGCCGTAGGAATCCGCCTAGCCAACTCCTACGAGCAGTACTTC

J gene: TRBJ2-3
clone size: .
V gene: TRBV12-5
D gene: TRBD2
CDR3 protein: CASGLVVTSGGDTQYF
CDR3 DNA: TGTGCTAGTGGTTTGGTAGTGACTAGCGGGGGAGATACGCAGTATTTT

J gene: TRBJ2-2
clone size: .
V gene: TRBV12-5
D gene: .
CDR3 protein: CASGQGRGRTDYTGELFF
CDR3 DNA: TGTGCTAGTGGTCAAGGGCGGGGGCGGACCGATTACACCGGGGAGCTGTTTTTT

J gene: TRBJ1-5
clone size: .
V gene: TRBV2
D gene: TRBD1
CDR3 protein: CASGQGEGQPQHF
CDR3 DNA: TGTGCCAGCGGACAGGGGGAAGGGCAGCCCCAGCATTTT

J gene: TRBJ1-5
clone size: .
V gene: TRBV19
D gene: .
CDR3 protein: CASSIPPGVADQPQHF
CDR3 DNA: TGTGCCAGTAGTATCCCCCCAGGGGTCGCGGATCAGCCCCAGCATTTT

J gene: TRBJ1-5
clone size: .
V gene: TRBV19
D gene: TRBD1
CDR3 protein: CASSIWGTDNQPQHF
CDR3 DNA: TGTGCCAGTAGTATCTGGGGGACAGACAATCAGCCCCAGCATTTT

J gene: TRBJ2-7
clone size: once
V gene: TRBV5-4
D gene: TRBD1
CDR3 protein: CASSLQGAREQYF
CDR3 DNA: TGTGCCAGCTCTCTACAGGGGGCCAGGGAGCAGTACTTC

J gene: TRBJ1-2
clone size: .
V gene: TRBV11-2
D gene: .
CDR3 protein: CASSLGGPGYTF
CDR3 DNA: TGTGCCAGCAGCTTAGGCGGGCCCGGCTACACCTTC